Sequencing of this T cell receptor beta chain was carried out in a study of Ad26.COV2.S vaccination and SARS-CoV-2 variants. Study summary: It was the COV1001 Ad26.COV2.S trial arm that included the donor.

Generated by immunoSEQ multiplex PCR, the TCRdb table keeps only in-frame clones and is missing some. Seen here are approximately 420,000 clones, 80% to 90% observed once, and the top ten hold 3% to 4.5%. The CDR3 is 14 residues long. V was clipped by 5 bases and J by 5 bases; unmatched bases: 5. Germline-derived CDR1 and CDR2 are SGDLS and YYNGEE. Indicated treatment: over 15 received Ad26.COV2.S at low or high dose, single or two shots; about five received placebo; per-sample allocation not given. Specimen acquisition occurred on day 63 following the initial vaccine or placebo injection. In Boston, an adult donor aged 18-55 years took part.

The sequencing here drew on peripheral blood, taken in a trial of Ad26.COV2.S vaccine versus placebo. The TCR comes from a person aged 18-60 years who received the Ad26.COV2.S COVID-19 vaccine or a placebo. This chain connects TRBV9 to TRBJ2-2; 8 nucleotides match TRBD1. The CDR3 coding sequence is TGTGCCAGCAGTTTCACAGGGGGGACCGGGGAGCTGTTTTTT. Its translation: CASSFTGGTGELFF.